The 18 T cell receptor beta chains given below trace back to one sample, sequenced in a study of T-cell memory formation after mild COVID-19. One entry per CDR3 protein, called by TCRdb with MiXCR from the 5' RACE reads. This table has about 420,000 distinct CDR3 sequences, 20% to 30% appearing once. The sequencing sample was made of PBMCs or a T cell subset sorted from them (not recorded which). These receptors came from an adult woman who had mild COVID-19 (a few samples of this study predate the infection). Cell type and time point are not known.

This clonotype has more than one count but fewer than ten. The rearrangement uses TRBV12-3 or TRBV12-4 and TRBJ2-5, with 8 bases identical to TRBD1. This CDR3 is built from 14 residues. The V and J ends lost 6 bases and 5 bases, in that order; junction bases with no gene match: 8. The CDR3 region has the DNA TGTGCCAGCAGGCCTCGGACAGGGTTGGAGACCCAGTACTTC. The encoded protein is CASRPRTGLETQYF.

V and J are TRBV24-1 and TRBJ2-3; tentatively, D is TRBD2 (5 bases). CDR1 is KGHDR and CDR2 is SFDVKD in the germline V gene. The germline V and J ends were trimmed by 9 bases and 2 bases, with 11 bases remaining between them. The CDR3 runs 13 residues. The CDR3 DNA reads as TGTGCCACCTGGAGCGGCTCCACAGATACGCAGTATTTT. This codes for CATWSGSTDTQYF.

The V call is TRBV4-1, the J call TRBJ1-2; D is ambiguous. The V gene's germline CDR1 is MGHRA and CDR2 YSYEKL. Deletions cut 0 bases from V and 4 bases from J, with 9 bases between. CDR3 length: 14 residues. DNA for the CDR3: TGCGCCAGCAGCCAAGAAGCCCAGGTCTATGGCTACACCTTC. This translates into CASSQEAQVYGYTF.

The genes are TRBV6-2 or TRBV6-3 and TRBJ1-1; no definite D call. Deletions cut 7 bases from V and 5 bases from J, with 17 bases between. This CDR3 has 14 amino acids. Germline loops: CDR1 MNHEY, CDR2 SVGEGT. CDR3 region: CASTILEGYTEAFF. The CDR3 region has the DNA TGTGCCAGCACCATACTAGAGGGATATACTGAAGCTTTCTTT.

As DNA, the CDR3 is TGTGCCAGCAGCGTTAGCTCCGGGGAGCTGTTTTTT. Translated: CASSVSSGELFF. The chain combines TRBV7-9 with TRBJ2-2, with D hard to call. Looked up from germline, CDR1 is SEHNR and CDR2 is FQNEAQ (reference sequence). V was clipped by 5 bases and J by 6 bases, with 7 bases between them. The CDR3 loop spans 12 amino acids.

The table lists this clonotype with a few counts. The CDR3 nucleotides read TGTGCCAGCAGCGTTGCACCGTCATTCTCTGGGGCCAACGTCCTGACTTTC. Its translation: CASSVAPSFSGANVLTF. The V gene is TRBV9, the J gene TRBJ2-6; D not certain. The CDR3 is 17 amino acids. V was clipped by 2 bases and J by 0 bases, with 12 bases between them. Per the germline V gene, CDR1 is SGDLS and CDR2 is YYNGEE.

CDR3: CASSASYNEQFF. The DNA for the CDR3 is TGTGCCAGCAGCGCGAGCTACAATGAGCAGTTCTTC. The chain uses TRBV7-9 and TRBJ2-1; unclear D gene. The CDR3 is 12 residues long. V was pared by 5 bases and J by 3 bases, with 5 bases between. The germline gives CDR1 SEHNR, CDR2 FQNEAQ (reference sequence).

In this sample, this clonotype turned up a few times. The chain combines TRBV4-2 with TRBJ2-7; no clear D gene. The germline gives CDR1 LGHNA, CDR2 YNFKEQ. V was shortened by 1 base and J by 0 bases, with 10 bases between the two germline ends. The CDR3 has 15 residues. This CDR3 reads CASSQAGSHSYEQYF. CDR3 DNA: TGTGCCAGCAGCCAAGCGGGTTCCCACTCCTACGAGCAGTACTTC.

DNA of the CDR3: TGTGCCAGCATGGAGGCCTTCAATCAGCCCCAGCATTTT. It is translated as CASMEAFNQPQHF. V is TRBV12-3 or TRBV12-4 and J is TRBJ1-5; D is unclear. The CDR3 is made up of 13 amino acids. Trimming took off 7 bases at V and 3 bases at J, with 10 bases between the two ends.

This clonotype showed up just a few times. J is TRBJ2-1 and V is TRBV24-1; D is unresolved. The germline V and J ends were trimmed by 3 bases and 9 bases, with 2 bases remaining between them. Looked up from germline, CDR1 is KGHDR and CDR2 is SFDVKD. CDR3 length equals 10 residues. CDR3 region: CATSDGEQFF. The CDR3 DNA sequence: TGTGCCACCAGTGATGGTGAGCAGTTCTTC.

This clonotype was observed at least ten times. The chain joins TRBV7-3 to TRBJ1-6; D is possibly TRBD1 (5 bases). Per germline, CDR1 SGHTA and CDR2 FQGTGA. V gave up 2 bases and J gave up 3 bases, with 5 bases separating them. The CDR3 spans 14 residues. CDR3 DNA: TGTGCCAGCAGCTTAGGACACTATAATTCACCCCTCCACTTT. This gives the protein CASSLGHYNSPLHF.

The chain employs TRBV12-3 or TRBV12-4 and TRBJ1-4; tentatively, D is TRBD1 (6 bases). Trimming removed 5 bases at V and 5 bases at J, with 15 bases between. The CDR3 is 15 amino acids. The chain's CDR3 is CASSQLGQPNEKLFF. The CDR3 bases are TGTGCCAGCAGTCAGTTAGGACAGCCAAATGAAAAACTGTTTTTT.

The chain joins TRBV3-1 to TRBJ2-5, with TRBD2 matching 12 bases. The germline V gene encodes CDR1 LGHDT and CDR2 YNNKEL (reference sequence). Trimming cost V 0 bases and J 3 bases; bases outside gene matches: 11. The CDR3 spans 19 residues. The CDR3 protein is CASSQDWVTSGGDEETQYF. Here the CDR3 DNA reads TGTGCCAGCAGCCAAGATTGGGTGACTAGCGGGGGAGATGAAGAGACCCAGTACTTC.

The chain combines TRBV11-2 with TRBJ2-3; perhaps TRBD1 as D (7 bases). V lost 5 bases, J lost 0 bases, and 30 bases lay in between. The CDR3 totals 21 residues. Germline lookup yields CDR1 SGHAT and CDR2 FQNNGV. The CDR3 protein is CASSPERGQRVLFNSTDTQYF. CDR3 sequence (DNA): TGTGCCAGCAGCCCGGAGAGGGGACAGCGGGTCCTTTTTAACAGCACAGATACGCAGTATTTT. The variable domain in full, with the rest retrieved from reference TRBV11-2 and TRBJ2-3, is EAGVAQSPRYKIIEKRQSVAFWCNPISGHATLYWYQQILGQGPKLLIQFQNNGVVDDSQLPKDRFSAERLKGVDSTLKIQPAKLEDSAVYLCASSPERGQRVLFNSTDTQYFGPGTRLTVL.

This clonotype was counted a few times. This chain links TRBV10-3 with TRBJ1-1; D is undetermined. CDR3 length: 13 residues. V lost 5 bases to trimming and J lost 2 bases, with 9 bases between them. Germline loops: CDR1 ENHRY, CDR2 SYGVKD. The CDR3 DNA reads TGTGCCATCAGTTCAACAGAAAACACTGAAGCTTTCTTT. Amino acid sequence: CAISSTENTEAFF.

Notes on this clonotype: Mismatch with germline at one junction end may stem from a read error. The chain has TRBV6-5 and TRBJ1-4, with TRBD1 matching 7 bases. Germline lookup yields CDR1 MNHEY and CDR2 SVGAGI. The CDR3 spans 12 residues. CDR3 region: CASSYARDSNSF. In nucleotides, the CDR3 is TGTGCCAGCAGTTACGCGAGGGACAGCAATTCTTTT.

This chain uses TRBV15 with TRBJ2-1; 8 bases are a match to TRBD2. J gave up 0 bases and V 1 base, and 2 bases lay outside the gene matches. Per the germline V gene, CDR1 is LNHNV and CDR2 is YYDKDF (reference sequence). The CDR3 contains 16 residues. The CDR3 loop is CATSRGREASYNEQFF. The CDR3 coding sequence is TGTGCCACCAGCAGAGGGCGGGAGGCCTCCTACAATGAGCAGTTCTTC.

This clonotype was observed a few times. V gene TRBV7-9 combines with J gene TRBJ2-1; D might be TRBD2 (7 bases). V lost 0 bases to trimming and J lost 4 bases, with 13 bases between them. The CDR3 is 16 residues long. From germline, CDR1 is SEHNR and CDR2 FQNEAQ (reference sequence). CDR3 coding DNA: TGTGCCAGCAGCTTAGCGCCGGGGGGCCCATACAATGAGCAGTTCTTC. Translated, it gives CASSLAPGGPYNEQFF.